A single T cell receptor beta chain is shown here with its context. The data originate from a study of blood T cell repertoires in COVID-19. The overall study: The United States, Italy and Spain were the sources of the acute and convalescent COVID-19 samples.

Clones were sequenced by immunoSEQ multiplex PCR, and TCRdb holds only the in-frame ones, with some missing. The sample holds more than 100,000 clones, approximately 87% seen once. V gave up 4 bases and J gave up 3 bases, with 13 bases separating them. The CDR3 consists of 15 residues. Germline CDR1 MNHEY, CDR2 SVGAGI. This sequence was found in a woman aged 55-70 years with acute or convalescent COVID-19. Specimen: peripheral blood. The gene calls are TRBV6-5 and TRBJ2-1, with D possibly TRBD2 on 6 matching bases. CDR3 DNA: TGTGCCAGCAGTTTATCGGGAGTTAGCTACAATGAGCAGTTCTTC. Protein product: CASSLSGVSYNEQFF.